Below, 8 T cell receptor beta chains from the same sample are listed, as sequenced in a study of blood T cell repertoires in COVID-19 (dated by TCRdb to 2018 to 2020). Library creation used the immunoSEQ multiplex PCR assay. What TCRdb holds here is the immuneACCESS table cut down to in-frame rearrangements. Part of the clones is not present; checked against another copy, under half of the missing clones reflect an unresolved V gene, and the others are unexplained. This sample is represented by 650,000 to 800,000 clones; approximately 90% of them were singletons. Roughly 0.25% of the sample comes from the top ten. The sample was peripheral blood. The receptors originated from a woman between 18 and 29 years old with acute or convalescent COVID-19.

This chain's CDR3 is CASSQNQGSGANVLTF. The CDR3, as DNA: TGCGCCAGCAGCCAGAATCAGGGCTCTGGGGCCAACGTCCTGACTTTC. The chain employs TRBV4-3 and TRBJ2-6; TRBD1 is a possible D gene (5 bases). This CDR3 contains 16 residues. Per the germline V gene, CDR1 is LGHNA and CDR2 is YSLEER. The V gene lost 3 bases and the J gene lost 0 bases, with 9 bases spanning the gap.

For the CDR3, the DNA is TGTGCCAGCAGTTTCGCAGGGGCCCCTCCCTATGGCTACACCTTC. This gives the protein CASSFAGAPPYGYTF. The chain employs TRBV27 and TRBJ1-2; D perhaps matches TRBD1 (6 bases). Germline lookup yields CDR1 MNHEY and CDR2 SMNVEV (reference sequence). Trimming removed 3 bases from V and 4 bases from J, with 15 bases in between. The CDR3 covers 15 residues.

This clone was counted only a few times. In DNA, the CDR3 is TGTGCCAGCAGCAAATTAGGGACAGCGGGGGTGTTCAACTATGGCTACACCTTC. It yields the protein CASSKLGTAGVFNYGYTF. The rearrangement joins TRBV21-1 to TRBJ1-2. TRBV21-1 is termed a pseudogene. The CDR3 length is 18 residues.

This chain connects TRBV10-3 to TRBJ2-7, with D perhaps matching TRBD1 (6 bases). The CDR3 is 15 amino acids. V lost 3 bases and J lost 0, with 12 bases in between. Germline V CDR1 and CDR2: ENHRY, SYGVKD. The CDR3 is CAISDRTAASYEQYF. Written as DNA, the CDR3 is TGTGCCATCAGTGATAGGACAGCAGCCTCCTACGAGCAGTACTTC.

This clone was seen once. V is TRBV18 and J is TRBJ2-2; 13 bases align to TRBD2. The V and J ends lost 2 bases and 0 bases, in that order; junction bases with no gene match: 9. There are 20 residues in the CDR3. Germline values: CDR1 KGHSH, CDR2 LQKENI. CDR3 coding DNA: TGTGCCAGCTCACCAAATTTATGGACTAGCGGGGGACCGAACACCGGGGAGCTGTTTTTT. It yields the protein CASSPNLWTSGGPNTGELFF.

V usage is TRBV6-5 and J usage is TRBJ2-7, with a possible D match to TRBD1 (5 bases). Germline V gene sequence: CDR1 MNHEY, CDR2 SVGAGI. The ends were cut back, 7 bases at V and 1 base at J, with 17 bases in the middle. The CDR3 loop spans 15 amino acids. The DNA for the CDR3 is TGTGCCAGCACTCAGTCAGGGATAGGATCCTACGAGCAGTACTTC. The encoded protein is CASTQSGIGSYEQYF.

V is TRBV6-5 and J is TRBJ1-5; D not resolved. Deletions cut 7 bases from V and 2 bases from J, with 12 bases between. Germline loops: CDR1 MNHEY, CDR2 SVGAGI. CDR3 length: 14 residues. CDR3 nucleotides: TGTGCCAGCATAGTGGGCTCAGGCAATCAGCCCCAGCATTTT. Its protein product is CASIVGSGNQPQHF.

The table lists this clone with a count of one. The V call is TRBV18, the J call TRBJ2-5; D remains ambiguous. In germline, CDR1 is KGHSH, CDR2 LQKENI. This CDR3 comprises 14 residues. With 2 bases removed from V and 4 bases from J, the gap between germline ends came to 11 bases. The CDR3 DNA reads TGTGCCAGCTCACCAGTCCCGGGTGGAGAGACCCAGTACTTC. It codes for CASSPVPGGETQYF.